The 12 T cell receptor beta chains in this list originate from one sample, sequenced in a study of blood T cell repertoires in COVID-19. Using immunoSEQ multiplex PCR, the repertoire was profiled, and TCRdb retains in-frame clones only, with some absent. The sample gives about 64,000 clones, roughly four fifths of which show up once; roughly 4.8% is in the top ten. Sequenced material: peripheral blood. The source of these receptors is a human donor in a cohort sampled during active COVID-19.

The rearrangement links TRBV4-2 to TRBJ1-1, with unresolved D. The CDR3 sequence is 17 residues long. The germline V and J ends were trimmed by 2 bases and 0 bases, with 16 bases remaining between them. Germline V lookup: CDR1 LGHNA, CDR2 YNFKEQ. The CDR3 reads CASSQSVEGLMNTEAFF. Here the CDR3 DNA reads TGTGCCAGCAGCCAAAGCGTAGAGGGCCTCATGAACACTGAAGCTTTCTTT.

V usage is TRBV7-8 and J usage is TRBJ2-5; the D is unclear. This CDR3 is built from 12 residues. Per the germline V gene, CDR1 is SGHVS and CDR2 is FQNEAQ. V dropped 5 bases and J dropped 4 bases, with 8 bases sitting between them. The CDR3 loop is CASSQFRETQYF. The CDR3 bases are TGTGCCAGCAGCCAATTTCGAGAGACCCAGTACTTC.

The V call is TRBV15, the J call TRBJ1-4, with TRBD1 identical over 10 bases. Germline values: CDR1 LNHNV, CDR2 YYDKDF (reference sequence). The CDR3 is 15 residues long. V lost 4 bases to trimming and J lost 7 bases; unmatched junction nucleotides: 6. CDR3 loop: CATSKRQGASEKLFF. The CDR3 DNA follows: TGTGCCACCAGCAAACGACAGGGGGCGAGTGAAAAACTGTTTTTT.

The rearrangement links TRBV10-3 to TRBJ2-2, with 7 positions matching TRBD2. The V and J ends lost 4 bases and 4 bases, in that order; junction bases with no gene match: 3. This CDR3 is 14 amino acids long. Germline V gives CDR1 ENHRY, CDR2 SYGVKD. The CDR3 is CAISASGPTGELFF. The DNA of the CDR3 is TGTGCCATCAGTGCTAGCGGCCCCACCGGGGAGCTGTTTTTT.

The V call is TRBV6-2 or TRBV6-3, the J call TRBJ1-4; no firm D call. V was cut by 6 bases and J by 0 bases, with 14 bases left in between. Germline V gives CDR1 MNHEY, CDR2 SVGEGT. The CDR3 runs 16 residues. The chain's CDR3 is CASSKYAGATNEKLFF. In nucleotides, the CDR3 is TGTGCCAGCAGCAAGTACGCCGGAGCAACTAATGAAAAACTGTTTTTT.

This clone is classed as medium-sized. This chain links TRBV3-1 (or the pseudogene TRBV3-2) with TRBJ2-7, with D maybe TRBD2 (7 bases). Germline V gives CDR1 LGHDT, CDR2 YNNKEL (reference sequence). The germline V and J ends were trimmed by 4 bases and 5 bases, with 18 bases remaining between them. This CDR3 has 15 amino acids. CDR3 DNA sequence: TGTGCCAGCAGCCCTCGTGGGCGGGGGCTAGACGAGCAGTACTTC. Protein: CASSPRGRGLDEQYF.

This clone was seen ten or more times. This sequence joins TRBV19 and TRBJ2-7, with D possibly being TRBD2 (5 bases). The V and J ends lost 6 bases and 5 bases respectively, with 20 bases between them. This CDR3 is 15 amino acids long. Germline loops: CDR1 LNHDA, CDR2 SQIVND (reference sequence). The CDR3 here is CASSIRWAGSDEQYF. CDR3 nucleotides: TGTGCCAGTAGCATAAGGTGGGCAGGTAGCGACGAGCAGTACTTC.

The chain employs TRBV5-4 and TRBJ1-6, with 12 bases lining up with TRBD1. CDR1 is SGHNT and CDR2 is YYREEE in the germline V gene (reference sequence). The CDR3 has 15 residues. After removal of 4 bases from V and 15 bases from J, the junction contained 11 bases not matched to a gene. The CDR3 DNA is TGTGCCAGCAGCGAAGGGGGACAGGGGGCGATTCTCCTCCACTTT. This translates into CASSEGGQGAILLHF.

This clone appeared a few times. CDR3 nucleotides: TGTGCCAGCAGTTTATGGGCAAAACAAGAGACCCAGTACTTC. The encoded protein is CASSLWAKQETQYF. The J gene is TRBJ2-5, the V gene TRBV27, with D hard to call. The V end was cut by 1 base, the J end by 2 bases, with 8 bases between. Germline V gene data show CDR1 as MNHEY and CDR2 as SMNVEV (reference sequence). CDR3 length: 14 residues.

The chain recombines TRBV13 with TRBJ2-1; 9 nucleotides line up with TRBD2. CDR3 length: 15 amino acids. After removal of 5 bases from V and 8 bases from J, the junction contained 10 bases not matched to a gene. From germline, CDR1 is PRHDT and CDR2 FYEKMQ (reference sequence). This CDR3 reads CASSNSGTSLYEQFF. The CDR3 nucleotides are TGTGCCAGCAGCAACTCCGGGACTAGCCTCTATGAGCAGTTCTTC. Together with reference TRBV13 and TRBJ2-1, the CDR3 gives the full variable domain: AAGVIQSPRHLIKEKRETATLKCYPIPRHDTVYWYQQGPGQDPQFLISFYEKMQSDKGSIPDRFSAQQFSDYHSELNMSSLELGDSALYFCASSNSGTSLYEQFFGPGTRLTVL.

This clone was seen just once. The V gene is TRBV5-1, the J gene TRBJ2-5, with 15 bases lining up with TRBD2. Losses at the gene ends were 4 bases for V and 1 base for J; bases not matched to a gene: 2. The CDR3 has 16 residues. Germline assignment: CDR1 SGHRS and CDR2 YFSETQ. DNA for the CDR3: TGCGCCAGCAGCACGGGACTAGCGGGGGGCCAAGAGACCCAGTACTTC. It specifies CASSTGLAGGQETQYF.

The CDR3 region has the DNA TGCGCCAGCAGCTTGGAAGCAACCTATGAGCAGTTCTTC. Protein sequence: CASSLEATYEQFF. The rearrangement links TRBV5-1 to TRBJ2-1; D remains unclear. The germline gives CDR1 SGHRS, CDR2 YFSETQ. The CDR3 covers 13 residues. V was pared by 0 bases and J by 8 bases, with 9 bases between.